The present entry profiles one TCR beta chain with its context. Each of the donors had ten milliliters of peripheral blood drawn into EDTA-treated Vacutainer tubes. Germline-derived CDR1 and CDR2 are DFQATT and SNEGSKA (reference sequence). The CDR3 sequence is 13 residues long. The data are from a study of blood T cells in healthy people across ages. For the second PCR, which ran for about 6 to 11 cycles, a sample-barcoded 5' primer and a J-beta primer mix were used. In TCRdb, the 5' RACE reads were re-called with MiXCR into one record per CDR3 protein. This table has 1.5 million to 2 million distinct CDR3 sequences, roughly 27% appearing once.

The sequence was collected from a woman in her 30s in good health. Material for sequencing was blood. The rearrangement joins TRBV20-1 to TRBJ2-4; TRBD2 agrees at 9 bases. The end of the DNA is better explained by TRBJ2-7, so the J call may be wrong. This chain's CDR3 is CSAREREDHEQYF. The CDR3 nucleotides are TGCAGTGCTAGGGAGCGGGAGGACCACGAGCAGTACTTC.